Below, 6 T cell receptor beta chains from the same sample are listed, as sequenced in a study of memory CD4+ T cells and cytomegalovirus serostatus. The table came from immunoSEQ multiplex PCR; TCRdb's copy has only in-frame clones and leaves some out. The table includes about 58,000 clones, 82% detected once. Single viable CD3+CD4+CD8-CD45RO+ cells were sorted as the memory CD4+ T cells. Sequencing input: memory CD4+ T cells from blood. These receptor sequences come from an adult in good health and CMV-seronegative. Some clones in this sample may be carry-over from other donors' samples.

CDR3 region: CASSLSGASSYEQYF. Here the CDR3 DNA reads TGTGCCAGCAGTTTATCCGGAGCGAGCTCCTACGAGCAGTACTTC. The chain joins TRBV28 to TRBJ2-7; the D is unclear. Trimming cost V 1 base and J 0 bases, with 10 bases left between them. This CDR3 contains 15 residues. The germline V gene encodes CDR1 MDHEN and CDR2 SYDVKM.

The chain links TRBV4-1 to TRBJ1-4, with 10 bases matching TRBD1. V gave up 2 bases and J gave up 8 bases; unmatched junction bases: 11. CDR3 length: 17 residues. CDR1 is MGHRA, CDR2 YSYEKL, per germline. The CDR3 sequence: CASSQSKTGGLREKLFF. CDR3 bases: TGCGCCAGCAGCCAATCAAAGACAGGGGGCTTAAGGGAAAAACTGTTTTTT.

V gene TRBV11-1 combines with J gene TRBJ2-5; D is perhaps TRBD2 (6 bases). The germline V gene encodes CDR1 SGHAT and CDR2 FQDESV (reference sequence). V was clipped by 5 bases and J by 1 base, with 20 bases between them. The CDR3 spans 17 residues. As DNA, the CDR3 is TGTGCCAGCAGCCCCAAGAAGCGGGTTAGAACCCAAGAGACCCAGTACTTC. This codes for CASSPKKRVRTQETQYF.

The CDR3 region is CSVGTYGGAFF. The CDR3 DNA follows: TGCAGCGTTGGCACCTACGGGGGGGCTTTCTTT. V gene TRBV29-1 combines with J gene TRBJ1-1; D possibly corresponds to TRBD1 (5 bases). This CDR3 comprises 11 residues. The germline V and J ends were trimmed by 4 bases and 11 bases, with 14 bases remaining between them. The germline V gene encodes CDR1 SQVTM and CDR2 ANQGSEA.

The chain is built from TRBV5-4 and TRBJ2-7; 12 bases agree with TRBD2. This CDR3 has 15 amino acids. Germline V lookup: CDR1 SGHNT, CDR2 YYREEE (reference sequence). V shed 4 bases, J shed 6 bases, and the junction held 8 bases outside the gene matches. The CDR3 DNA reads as TGTGCCAGCAGCAGTACTAGCGGGAGGACGGGCGAGCAGTACTTC. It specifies CASSSTSGRTGEQYF.

In nucleotides, the CDR3 is TGCGCCAGCAGCTTGGGGGAGAGCTCTGGAAACACCATATATTTT. Protein product: CASSLGESSGNTIYF. This chain joins TRBV5-1 and TRBJ1-3; D gene ambiguous. V was clipped by 0 bases and J by 0 bases, with 7 bases between them. CDR1 SGHRS and CDR2 YFSETQ come from the germline V gene. The CDR3 length is 15 residues.